What follows describes a single TCR beta chain. Its antigen remains unidentified. Graft specimens yielded both intraepithelial and lamina propria lymphocytes. This entry comes from a study of graft-versus-host responses after intestinal transplantation. Across the whole study: Transplants given to recipients were multivisceral, liver-intestinal, or isolated intestinal. Study-wide points: Peak circulating GvH clone levels tracked with early post-transplant HvG declines. In recipient marrow, GvH clones were found, and some appeared first in ileum or blood.

The CDR3 contains 14 residues. The germline V gene has CDR1 SGHTA and CDR2 FQGNSA. V lost 5 bases and J lost 15, with 22 bases in between. Profiled with immunoSEQ multiplex PCR; TCRdb holds only in-frame clones, not every one. Of 15,000 to 20,000 clones detected, roughly 80% appear once; the ten largest clones hold about 3.8%. The sequence was obtained from a human patient who received an intestinal transplant, so some T cells may come from the graft donor. This chain links TRBV7-2 with TRBJ1-4; D is perhaps TRBD1 (5 bases). Here the sequenced sample was ileum tissue, taken around 600 days after intestinal transplantation. As DNA, the CDR3 is TGTGCCAGCAGCCCTACTCCTGGTGAAGGGGAGGTGTTTTTT. This codes for CASSPTPGEGEVFF.